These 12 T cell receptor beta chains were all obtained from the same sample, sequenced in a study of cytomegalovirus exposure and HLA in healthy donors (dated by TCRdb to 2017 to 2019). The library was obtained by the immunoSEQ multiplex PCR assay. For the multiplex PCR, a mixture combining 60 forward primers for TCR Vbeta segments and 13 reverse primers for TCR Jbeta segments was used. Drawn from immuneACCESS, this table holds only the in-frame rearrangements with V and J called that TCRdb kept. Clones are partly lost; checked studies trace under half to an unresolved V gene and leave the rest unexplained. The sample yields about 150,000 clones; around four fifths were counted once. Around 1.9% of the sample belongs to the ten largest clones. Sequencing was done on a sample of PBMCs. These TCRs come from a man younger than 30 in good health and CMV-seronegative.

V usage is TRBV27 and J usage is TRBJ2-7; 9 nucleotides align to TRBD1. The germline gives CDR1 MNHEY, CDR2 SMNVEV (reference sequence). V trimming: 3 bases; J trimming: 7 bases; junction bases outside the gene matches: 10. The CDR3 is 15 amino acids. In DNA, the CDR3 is TGTGCCAGCAGTTTGCCCCGGACAGGGGTGGGGGAGCAGTACTTC. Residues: CASSLPRTGVGEQYF.

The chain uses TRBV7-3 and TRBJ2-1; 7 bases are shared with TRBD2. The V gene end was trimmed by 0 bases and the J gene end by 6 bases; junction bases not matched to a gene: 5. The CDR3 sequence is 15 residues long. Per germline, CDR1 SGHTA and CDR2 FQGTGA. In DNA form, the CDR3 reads TGTGCCAGCAGCTTAACGCGGGAGTTAATCAATGAGCAGTTCTTC. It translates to CASSLTRELINEQFF.

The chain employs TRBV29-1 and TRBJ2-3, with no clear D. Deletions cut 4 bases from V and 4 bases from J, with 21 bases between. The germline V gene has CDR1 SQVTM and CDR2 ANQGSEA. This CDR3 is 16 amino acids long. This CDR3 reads CSVVAGRHYGADTQYF. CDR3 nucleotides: TGCAGCGTTGTCGCAGGCAGGCATTACGGCGCAGATACGCAGTATTTT.

The CDR3 nucleotides read TGTGCCAGCAGCTTTAGCGTCAATGAGCAGTTCTTC. Amino acids: CASSFSVNEQFF. This chain joins TRBV11-2 and TRBJ2-1; possibly TRBD2 for D (5 bases). The CDR3 covers 12 residues. V was trimmed by 3 bases and J by 6 bases, leaving 6 bases between them. Germline loops: CDR1 SGHAT, CDR2 FQNNGV.

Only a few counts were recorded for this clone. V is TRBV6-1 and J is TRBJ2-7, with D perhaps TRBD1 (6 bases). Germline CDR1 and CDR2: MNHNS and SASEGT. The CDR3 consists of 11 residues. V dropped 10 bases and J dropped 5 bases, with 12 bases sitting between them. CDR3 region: CAIQGFNEQYF. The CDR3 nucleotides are TGTGCCATACAGGGTTTCAACGAGCAGTACTTC.

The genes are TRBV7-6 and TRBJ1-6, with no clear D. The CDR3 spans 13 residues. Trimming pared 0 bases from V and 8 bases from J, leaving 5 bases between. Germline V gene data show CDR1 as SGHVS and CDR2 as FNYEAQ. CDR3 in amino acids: CASSLASDSPLHF. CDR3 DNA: TGTGCCAGCAGCTTAGCGAGCGATTCACCCCTCCACTTT. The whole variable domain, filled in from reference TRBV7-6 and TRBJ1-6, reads GAGVSQSPRYKVTKRGQDVALRCDPISGHVSLYWYRQALGQGPEFLTYFNYEAQQDKSGLPNDRFSAERPEGSISTLTIQRTEQRDSAMYRCASSLASDSPLHFGNGTRLTVT.

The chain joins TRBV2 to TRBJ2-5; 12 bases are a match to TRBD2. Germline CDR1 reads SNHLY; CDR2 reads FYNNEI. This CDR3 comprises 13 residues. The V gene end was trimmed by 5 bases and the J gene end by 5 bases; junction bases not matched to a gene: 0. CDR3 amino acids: CASSTSGRETQYF. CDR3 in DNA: TGTGCCAGCAGTACTAGCGGGAGGGAGACCCAGTACTTC. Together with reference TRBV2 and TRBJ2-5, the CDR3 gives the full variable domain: EPEVTQTPSHQVTQMGQEVILRCVPISNHLYFYWYRQILGQKVEFLVSFYNNEISEKSEIFDDQFSVERPDGSNFTLKIRSTKLEDSAMYFCASSTSGRETQYFGPGTRLLVL.

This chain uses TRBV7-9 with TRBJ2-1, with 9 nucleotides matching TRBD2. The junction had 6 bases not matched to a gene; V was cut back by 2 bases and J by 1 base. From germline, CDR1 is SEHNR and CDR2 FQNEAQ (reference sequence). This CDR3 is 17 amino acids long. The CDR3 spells CASSLFRTSASYNEQFF. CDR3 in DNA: TGTGCCAGCAGCTTATTCCGGACTAGCGCTTCCTACAATGAGCAGTTCTTC.

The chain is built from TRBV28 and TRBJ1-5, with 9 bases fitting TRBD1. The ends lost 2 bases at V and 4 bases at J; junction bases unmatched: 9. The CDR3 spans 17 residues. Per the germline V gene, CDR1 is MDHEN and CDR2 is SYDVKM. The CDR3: CASSLRQGGRVNQPQHF. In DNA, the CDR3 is TGTGCCAGCAGTTTAAGACAGGGGGGAAGAGTAAATCAGCCCCAGCATTTT.

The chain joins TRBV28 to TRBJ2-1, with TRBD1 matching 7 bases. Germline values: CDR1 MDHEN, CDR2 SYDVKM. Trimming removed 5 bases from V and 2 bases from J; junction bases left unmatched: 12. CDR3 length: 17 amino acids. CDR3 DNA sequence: TGTGCCAGCAGTCCGAGACAGGGCCGAATTCCCTACAATGAGCAGTTCTTC. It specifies CASSPRQGRIPYNEQFF. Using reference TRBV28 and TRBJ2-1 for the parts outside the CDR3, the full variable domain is DVKVTQSSRYLVKRTGEKVFLECVQDMDHENMFWYRQDPGLGLRLIYFSYDVKMKEKGDIPEGYSVSREKKERFSLILESASTNQTSMYLCASSPRQGRIPYNEQFFGPGTRLTVL.

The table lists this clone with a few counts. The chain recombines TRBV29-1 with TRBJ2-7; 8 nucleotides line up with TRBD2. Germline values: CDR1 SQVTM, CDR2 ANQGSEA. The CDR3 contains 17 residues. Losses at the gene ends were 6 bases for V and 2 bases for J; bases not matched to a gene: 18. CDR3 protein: CSVVDPNSGNSPYEQYF. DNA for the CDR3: TGCAGCGTGGTAGATCCAAATAGCGGGAACTCGCCCTACGAGCAGTACTTC.

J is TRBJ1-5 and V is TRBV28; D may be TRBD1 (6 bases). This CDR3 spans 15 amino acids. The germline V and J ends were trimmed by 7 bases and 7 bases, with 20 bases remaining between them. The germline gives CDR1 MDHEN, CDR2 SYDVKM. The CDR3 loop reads CASTYHRAPDQPQHF. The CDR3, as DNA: TGTGCCAGCACCTACCACAGGGCCCCGGACCAGCCCCAGCATTTT.